The 15 T cell receptor beta chains listed next were all sequenced from one sample in a study of shared clonotypes between healthy human individuals. This table comes from immunoSEQ multiplex PCR, and its TCRdb copy is limited to in-frame clones, with some not included. The sample yields more than 2 million clones, 95% seen once. What was sequenced was naive CD4+ T cells sorted from blood. Subset noted: CD45RA+ positively selected. The receptor set was obtained from a man younger than 35 in good health.

This clone was seen a single time. The rearrangement uses TRBV10-3 and TRBJ2-3; no definite D call. CDR3 length: 16 amino acids. CDR1 and CDR2 from the germline V gene are ENHRY and SYGVKD. Deletions cut 6 bases from V and 0 bases from J, with 16 bases between. The DNA of the CDR3 is TGTGCCATCAGAGCTCAAGAGTCTTCTAGCACAGATACGCAGTATTTT. It is translated as CAIRAQESSSTDTQYF.

For the CDR3, the DNA is TGTGCCATCAGTGCCCCAGCGAACACTGAAGCTTTCTTT. Translated, it gives CAISAPANTEAFF. The chain links TRBV10-3 to TRBJ1-1; unclear D gene. The CDR3 runs 13 residues. Trimming left V 4 bases short and J 1 base short, with 7 bases between. Per the germline V gene, CDR1 is ENHRY and CDR2 is SYGVKD.

The DNA of the CDR3 is TGTGCCAGCAGCTTAGCGGGGCAGGGGCCCATCGCTGAAGCTTTCTTT. Protein: CASSLAGQGPIAEAFF. The chain joins TRBV11-2 to TRBJ1-1; perhaps TRBD1 as D (6 bases). Trimming cost V 1 base and J 6 bases, with 18 bases left between them. CDR3 size: 16 residues. Germline V lookup: CDR1 SGHAT, CDR2 FQNNGV.

With regard to this clone: The sample carries other DNA sequences with the same CDR3. The chain joins TRBV9 to TRBJ2-2, with 7 bases that match TRBD1. CDR1 is SGDLS, CDR2 YYNGEE, per germline. CDR3 length: 15 amino acids. With 0 bases clipped from V and 4 bases from J, the junction kept 3 bases outside the gene matches. CDR3: CASSVVAGGTGELFF. Here the CDR3 DNA reads TGTGCCAGCAGCGTAGTGGCAGGGGGCACCGGGGAGCTGTTTTTT.

A word on this clone: Different DNA sequences within this sample yield the same CDR3. This rearrangement joins TRBV28 to TRBJ1-2; 9 positions match TRBD1. With 5 bases clipped from V and 2 bases from J, the junction kept 3 bases outside the gene matches. Germline V gene data show CDR1 as MDHEN and CDR2 as SYDVKM. The CDR3 length is 14 residues. The chain's CDR3 is CASSPGQGNYGYTF. The CDR3 DNA follows: TGTGCCAGCAGTCCAGGACAGGGGAACTATGGCTACACCTTC.

The chain combines TRBV7-9 with TRBJ2-5, with D possibly TRBD2 on 5 matching bases. Trimming removed 6 bases at V and 3 bases at J, with 14 bases between. Germline V lookup: CDR1 SEHNR, CDR2 FQNEAQ (reference sequence). This CDR3 is built from 14 residues. The CDR3 region has the DNA TGTGCCAGCAGTTCTACTAGAAGCAAAGAGACCCAGTACTTC. Translation: CASSSTRSKETQYF.

The table lists this clone with a count of one. The chain employs TRBV10-3 and TRBJ1-1, with 9 positions matching TRBD1. V was clipped by 6 bases and J by 4 bases; unmatched bases: 6. The CDR3 spans 14 residues. Per germline, CDR1 ENHRY and CDR2 SYGVKD. CDR3 amino acids: CAISRTGEGTEAFF. The CDR3, as DNA: TGTGCCATCAGCCGGACAGGGGAAGGCACTGAAGCTTTCTTT.

The chain joins TRBV6-1 to TRBJ2-1; 7 nucleotides align to TRBD2. Germline V gene lookup returns CDR1 MNHNS and CDR2 SASEGT. V lost 4 bases, J lost 0 bases, and 9 bases stayed unmatched. There are 17 residues in the CDR3. The CDR3 DNA reads as TGTGCCAGCAGTGCTAGCGGTAACGTGTTCTCCTACAATGAGCAGTTCTTC. Protein: CASSASGNVFSYNEQFF.

V usage is TRBV9 and J usage is TRBJ2-7, with TRBD2 matching 7 bases. Germline CDR1 SGDLS, CDR2 YYNGEE. CDR3 length equals 14 residues. With 4 bases clipped from V and 7 bases from J, the junction kept 11 bases outside the gene matches. Written as DNA, the CDR3 is TGTGCCAGCAGCCCAAGACTAGCTCTGGGGGAGCAGTACTTC. Translating it yields CASSPRLALGEQYF.

The rearrangement links TRBV5-6 to TRBJ1-2, with TRBD1 identical over 7 bases. V lost 1 base to trimming and J lost 7 bases; unmatched junction nucleotides: 4. Germline assignment: CDR1 SGHDT and CDR2 YYEEEE. This CDR3 has 13 residues. The CDR3 bases are TGTGCCAGCAGCTTGACAGGGGAGGGTGGCTACACCTTC. It codes for CASSLTGEGGYTF.

The chain carries TRBV5-1 and TRBJ2-7; the match to TRBD1 covers 8 bases. Per the germline V gene, CDR1 is SGHRS and CDR2 is YFSETQ. The CDR3 is made up of 16 amino acids. The V and J ends lost 0 bases and 5 bases, in that order; junction bases with no gene match: 10. Here the CDR3 DNA reads TGCGCCAGCAGCTTGGCCCTTTGGACAGGGAGCCACGAGCAGTACTTC. Translated, it gives CASSLALWTGSHEQYF.

This rearrangement joins TRBV9 to TRBJ1-6, with a tentative D call TRBD1 (5 bases). The CDR3 spans 18 residues. Germline V gene lookup returns CDR1 SGDLS and CDR2 YYNGEE. Trimming removed 2 bases from V and 5 bases from J, with 20 bases in between. The CDR3 loop reads CASSVGVPRAGNNSPLHF. The CDR3, as DNA: TGTGCCAGCAGCGTCGGCGTTCCGAGGGCAGGGAATAATTCACCCCTCCACTTT.

The V and J genes are TRBV6-1 and TRBJ1-2; D gene uncertain. Germline values: CDR1 MNHNS, CDR2 SASEGT. With 2 bases removed from V and 6 bases from J, the gap between germline ends came to 13 bases. The CDR3 has 14 residues. CDR3 region: CASSEYASRNGYTF. For the CDR3, the DNA is TGTGCCAGCAGTGAATACGCTTCCCGGAATGGCTACACCTTC.

The sample holds one count of this clone. V gene TRBV10-3 combines with J gene TRBJ2-3, with a tentative D call TRBD2 (6 bases). The germline V gene encodes CDR1 ENHRY and CDR2 SYGVKD. V gave up 6 bases and J gave up 2 bases, with 12 bases separating them. CDR3 length: 14 amino acids. Here the CDR3 reads CAISGGENTDTQYF. CDR3 sequence (DNA): TGTGCCATCAGCGGCGGGGAAAACACAGATACGCAGTATTTT.

The CDR3 protein is CASSLQGLPVYEQYF. CDR3 in DNA: TGTGCCAGCAGTCTACAGGGTCTCCCCGTCTACGAGCAGTACTTC. The chain uses TRBV27 and TRBJ2-7; D is possibly TRBD1 (6 bases). The V end lost 5 bases, the J end lost 3 bases, and 17 bases lay between the germline ends. The germline V gene has CDR1 MNHEY and CDR2 SMNVEV (reference sequence). The length of the CDR3 is 15 residues.